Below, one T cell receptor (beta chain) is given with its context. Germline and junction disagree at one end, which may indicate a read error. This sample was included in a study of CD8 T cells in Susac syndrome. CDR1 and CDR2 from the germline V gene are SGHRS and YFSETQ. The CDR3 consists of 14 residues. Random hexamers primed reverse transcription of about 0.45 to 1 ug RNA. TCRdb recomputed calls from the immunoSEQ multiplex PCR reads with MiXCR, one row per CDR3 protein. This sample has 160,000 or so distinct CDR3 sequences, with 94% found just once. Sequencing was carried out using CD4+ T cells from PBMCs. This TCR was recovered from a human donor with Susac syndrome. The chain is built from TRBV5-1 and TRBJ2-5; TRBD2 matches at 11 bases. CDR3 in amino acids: CASSPLAGGETQYF. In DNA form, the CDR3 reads TGTGCCAGCAGTCCGCTAGCGGGGGGAGAGACCCAGTACTTC.